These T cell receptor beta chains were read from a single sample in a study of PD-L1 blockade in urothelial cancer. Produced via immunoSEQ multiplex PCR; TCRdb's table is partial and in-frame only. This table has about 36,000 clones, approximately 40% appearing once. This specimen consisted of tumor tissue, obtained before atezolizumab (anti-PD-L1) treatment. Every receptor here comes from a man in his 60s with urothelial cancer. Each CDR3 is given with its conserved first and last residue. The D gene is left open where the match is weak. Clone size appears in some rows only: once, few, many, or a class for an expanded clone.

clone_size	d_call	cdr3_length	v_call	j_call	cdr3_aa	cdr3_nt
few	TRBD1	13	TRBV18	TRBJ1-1	CASSRDRGNLAFF	TGTGCCAGCTCACGGGACAGGGGTAATCTAGCTTTCTTT
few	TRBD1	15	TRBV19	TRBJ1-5	CASSIQGARNQPQHF	TGTGCCAGTAGTATCCAGGGGGCCCGCAATCAGCCCCAGCATTTT
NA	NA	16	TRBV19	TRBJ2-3	CASSIRTSGAVDTQYF	TGTGCCAGTAGTATACGGACTTCGGGGGCGGTAGATACGCAGTATTTT
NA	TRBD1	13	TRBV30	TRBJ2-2	CAWSGDREGELFF	TGTGCCTGGAGCGGGGACAGGGAGGGGGAGCTGTTTTTT
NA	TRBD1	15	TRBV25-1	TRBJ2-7	CASSDPGQGTYEQYF	TGTGCCAGCAGTGACCCCGGACAGGGGACCTACGAGCAGTACTTC
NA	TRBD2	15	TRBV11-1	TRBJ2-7	CASRRGGTYSYEQYF	TGTGCCAGCAGACGGGGAGGGACTTATTCCTACGAGCAGTACTTC
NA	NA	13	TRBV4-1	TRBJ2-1	CASSRARLLEQFF	TGCGCCAGCAGCAGGGCAAGACTCCTCGAGCAGTTCTTC
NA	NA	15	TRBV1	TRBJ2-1	CASSPGLPTGGEQFF	TGCGCCAGCAGCCCGGGACTACCTACAGGAGGTGAGCAGTTCTTC
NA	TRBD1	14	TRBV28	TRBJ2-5	CASSQRGQAKTQYF	TGTGCCAGCAGTCAAAGGGGGCAGGCTAAGACCCAGTACTTC
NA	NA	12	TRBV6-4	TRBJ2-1	CASIGDSNEQFF	TGTGCCAGCATAGGGGACTCCAATGAGCAGTTCTTC
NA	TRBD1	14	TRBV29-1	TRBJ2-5	CSGSSGTGQETQYF	TGCAGCGGGTCATCCGGGACAGGCCAAGAGACCCAGTACTTC
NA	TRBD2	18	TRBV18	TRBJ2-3	CASSPPRLAGGPTDTQYF	TGTGCCAGCTCACCACCGCGACTAGCGGGGGGGCCAACGGATACGCAGTATTTT
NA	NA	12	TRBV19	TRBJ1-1	CASSSRDYEAFF	TGTGCCAGTAGTAGTCGGGACTATGAAGCTTTCTTT
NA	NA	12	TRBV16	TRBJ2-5	CASSQSMETQYF	TGTGCCAGCAGCCAATCGATGGAGACCCAGTACTTC
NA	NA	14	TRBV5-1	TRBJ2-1	CASSFLAGNNEQFF	TGCGCCAGCAGCTTTTTGGCGGGGAACAATGAGCAGTTCTTC
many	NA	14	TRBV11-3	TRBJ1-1	CASSQNGRETEAFF	TGTGCCAGCAGCCAAAACGGACGGGAGACTGAAGCTTTCTTT
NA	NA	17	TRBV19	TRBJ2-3	CASSVEYGESGTDTQYF	TGTGCCAGTAGTGTTGAATACGGGGAATCCGGCACAGATACGCAGTATTTT
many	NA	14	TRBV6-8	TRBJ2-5	CASSYFGVRETQYF	TGTGCCAGCAGTTACTTTGGGGTTAGGGAGACCCAGTACTTC
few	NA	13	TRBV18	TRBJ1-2	CASSAGGYYGYTF	TGTGCCAGCTCGGCGGGGGGTTACTATGGCTACACCTTC
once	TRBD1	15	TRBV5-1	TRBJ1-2	CASSPGQGQIYGYTF	TGCGCCAGCAGCCCGGGACAGGGACAGATTTATGGCTATACCTTC